This TCR beta chain was profiled in a study of blood T cells in healthy people across ages (dated by TCRdb to the mid-2010s). Describing the broader study: In model experiments, template switching captured about one uniquely barcoded TCR beta cDNA molecule for every two T cells. Age-related changes in TCR beta repertoire diversity were measured in the study by deep sequencing normalized with unique cDNA molecular identifiers. Donors were grouped into four age groups: young (average 16 years), middle-aged (about 38), aged (around 66) and long-lived (about 89). To avoid experimental bias, donors of different ages were distributed randomly across sequencing lanes. For two donors (one aged 18 to 30 and one aged 80 or older), the study analyzed two additional independent replicas of 1 million unique cDNA reads from the same blood draw. Study-level results and caveats: Conclusive comparison of naive and antigen-experienced compartments was prevented by the profiling of bulk unsorted PBMCs. Observed TCR beta diversity per million T cells fell roughly linearly with age, and a significant reduction was already apparent by age roughly 40. Estimates of total diversity based on one million sequenced T cells were considered lower bounds and underestimates. Because donor CMV infection status was unknown, age-related changes in expanded clonotypes were potentially confounded. Compared with the aged group, the long-lived group had more naive CD4+ T cells, fewer expanded clones and increased TCR diversity, a pattern suggesting age selection. The percentage of naive T cells measured by flow cytometry correlated strongly with observed TCR beta diversity.

This clonotype was counted only a few times. Its specific antigen is unknown. No clone much larger than this one lies a single base away; base qualities are absent. CDR1 and CDR2, looked up from the germline V gene, are SQVTM and ANQGSEA. CDR3 length: 15 amino acids, cysteine to phenylalanine. CDR3 DNA only is kept here, 45 bases in frame from base 1. V is pruned by 7 bases and J by 3 bases, leaving 9 bases of the junction without a gene match. Systemically healthy Caucasian individuals from Russia, 35 to 50 in total and aged about 6 to 90 years, were included as donors. Around 10 milliliters of peripheral blood were collected from each donor into EDTA-treated Vacutainer tubes. Ficoll-Paque density-gradient centrifugation was used to isolate PBMCs, with at least 6 million obtained per sample. Total RNA was extracted from PBMCs with Trizol reagent, with at least 5 micrograms obtained per sample. Naive CD45RAhigh/CD27high T cell percentages were measured by flow cytometry on a PBMC aliquot from every donor.

The method was 5' RACE. The data were produced on an Illumina HiSeq 2500. A second PCR of roughly 6 to 11 cycles was performed with a sample-barcoded 5' primer and a J-beta primer mix. A unique molecular identifier was introduced onto each TCR beta cDNA molecule by a template-switch 5' adaptor carrying 12 random nucleotides. At least 2.5 million CDR3-containing paired-end reads were obtained from each sample. First-strand cDNA was synthesized from all RNA with the Mint cDNA synthesis kit, primed by a TRBC-specific oligonucleotide. After uracil-DNA glycosylase treatment, a first 18-cycle PCR used universal primers M1SS and BC2_uni_R on all cDNA. The original methods were these. For normalization, 1 million high-quality reads, each with a distinct molecular identifier, were randomly selected from each sample. Instead of being binned into consensus sequences, reads that shared molecular identifiers were thrown out. MiTCR, run with a Q25 quality threshold and the strictest error-elimination algorithm, handled CDR3 identification, clonotype clustering and error correction. Lower-bound total TCR beta diversity was estimated with a nonparametric unseen species model using Euler transformation. The public reads were reprocessed in TCRdb via fastp at Q25 and MiXCR, keeping in-frame beta chains. Under each unique CDR3 protein, matching rows form one entry showing the most common genes and DNA. TCRdb, not the original authors, processed these V and J calls. The sample table lists about 600,000 distinct CDR3 sequences, roughly 43% of them with a count of one. The ten largest make up 20% to 25% of the sample.

The sequence came from a man older than 75 in good health. The chain is encoded by TRBV29-1 joined to TRBJ2-3; 11 central nucleotides agree with TRBD2. What was sequenced was blood. The CDR3 in this case is CSGELAGGGTDTQYF. The DNA reads as follows: TGCAGCGGGGAGCTAGCGGGAGGTGGGACAGATACGCAGTATTTT.